Below are 8 T cell receptor beta chains sequenced from a single sample in a study of T cell repertoires in cytomegalovirus infection. TCRdb itself ran the reads through MiXCR, one entry per CDR3 protein. The data contain about a million distinct CDR3 sequences, around 30% of them seen just once; the ten biggest clones take up more than 13%. No antigen is known for these receptors. The source material was cultured CD8+ T cells from PBMCs, sampled from culture after CMV antigen stimulation. Receptors originate from a human donor in good health (CMV status not recorded). Some clones in this sample may be carry-over from other donors' samples.

This clonotype was seen a single time. V usage is TRBV20-1 and J usage is TRBJ2-7, with unresolved D. Germline lookup yields CDR1 DFQATT and CDR2 SNEGSKA (reference sequence). The CDR3 spans 13 residues. Trimming removed 2 bases at V and 2 bases at J, with 10 bases between. CDR3 DNA sequence: TGCAGTGCTAGAAAGCCAGGAGCCTACGAGCAGTACGTC. Its translation: CSARKPGAYEQYV.

This clonotype was detected only once. A much larger clone differs by one base, so this may be a read error. V is TRBV7-6 and J is TRBJ1-1; 11 bases are shared with TRBD1. The V gene's germline CDR1 is SGHVS and CDR2 FNYEAQ. This CDR3 contains 15 residues. J lost 4 bases, V lost 4 bases, and 5 bases had no gene match. CDR3 bases: TGTGCCAGCAGCTCAGGACAGGGGGCGAGCACTGAAGCTTTCTTT. It is translated as CASSSGQGASTEAFF.

This rearrangement joins TRBV9 to TRBJ2-3; D unclear. With 3 bases removed from V and 5 bases from J, the gap between germline ends came to 13 bases. There are 14 residues in the CDR3. Germline lookup yields CDR1 SGDLS and CDR2 YYNGEE. The CDR3: CASSEGINIDTQYF. CDR3 DNA sequence: TGTGCCAGCAGCGAAGGGATTAACATAGATACGCAGTATTTT.

This clonotype has just one count. The chain joins TRBV5-1 to TRBJ1-5, with 7 bases aligning to TRBD1. The CDR3 extends over 15 amino acids. The germline gives CDR1 SGHRS, CDR2 YFSETQ. V was pared by 3 bases and J by 9 bases, with 12 bases of the junction left unmatched. The CDR3 is CASSSTGQVLRPQHF. The CDR3, as DNA: TGCGCCAGCAGCTCGACAGGGCAGGTCCTTCGGCCCCAGCATTTT.

This clonotype was seen more than once but under ten times. The V gene is TRBV7-6, the J gene TRBJ1-2; D is uncertain. Germline assignment: CDR1 SGHVS and CDR2 FNYEAQ. The CDR3 totals 13 residues. The germline V and J ends were trimmed by 0 bases and 8 bases, with 10 bases remaining between them. The CDR3 DNA sequence: TGTGCCAGCAGCTTAGCAGGGTTAGAAGGCTACACCTTC. It yields the protein CASSLAGLEGYTF.

This clonotype was detected only a few times. The rearrangement links TRBV6-5 to TRBJ1-2; D unresolved. The CDR3 covers 15 residues. Germline V gene sequence: CDR1 MNHEY, CDR2 SVGAGI. V lost 1 base and J lost 5, with 14 bases in between. The CDR3 sequence: CASSYFGELRYGYTF. The CDR3 nucleotides read TGTGCCAGCAGTTACTTTGGGGAGCTCAGATATGGCTACACCTTC.

This clonotype was seen many times. The V and J genes are TRBV7-9 and TRBJ2-5; TRBD2 might be the D (7 bases). The CDR3 covers 14 residues. With 5 bases removed from V and 4 bases from J, the gap between germline ends came to 14 bases. The germline CDR1 and CDR2 sequences are SEHNR and FQNEAQ (reference sequence). CDR3 in DNA: TGTGCCAGCAGCGGAGGGGGGGCCGGAGAGACCCAGTACTTC. This translates into CASSGGGAGETQYF.

The V gene is TRBV3-1, the J gene TRBJ1-1; D unclear. The CDR3 contains 20 residues. The V end lost 0 bases, the J end lost 8 bases, and 31 bases lay between the germline ends. Germline V lookup: CDR1 LGHDT, CDR2 YNNKEL (reference sequence). CDR3 DNA: TGTGCCAGCAGCCAAGATCGTTTATTGGGGTATCTCACCCCTCCGGGCGAAGCTTTCTTT. Protein: CASSQDRLLGYLTPPGEAFF.